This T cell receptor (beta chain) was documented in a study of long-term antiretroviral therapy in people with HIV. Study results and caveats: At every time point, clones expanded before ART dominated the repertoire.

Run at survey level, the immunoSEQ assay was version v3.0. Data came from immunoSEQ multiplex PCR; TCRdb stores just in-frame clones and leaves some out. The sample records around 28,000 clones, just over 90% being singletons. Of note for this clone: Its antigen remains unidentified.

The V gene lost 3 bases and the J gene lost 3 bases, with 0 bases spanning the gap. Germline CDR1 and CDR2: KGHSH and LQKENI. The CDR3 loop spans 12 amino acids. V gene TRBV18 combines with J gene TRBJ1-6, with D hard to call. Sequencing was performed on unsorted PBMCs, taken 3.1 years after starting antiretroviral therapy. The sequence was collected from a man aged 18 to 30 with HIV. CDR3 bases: TGTGCCAGCTCACCCTATAATTCACCCCTCCACTTT. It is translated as CASSPYNSPLHF. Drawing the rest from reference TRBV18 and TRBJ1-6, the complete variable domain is NAGVMQNPRHLVRRRGQEARLRCSPMKGHSHVYWYRQLPEEGLKFMVYLQKENIIDESGMPKERFSAEFPKEGPSILRIQQVVRGDSAAYFCASSPYNSPLHFGNGTRLTVT.